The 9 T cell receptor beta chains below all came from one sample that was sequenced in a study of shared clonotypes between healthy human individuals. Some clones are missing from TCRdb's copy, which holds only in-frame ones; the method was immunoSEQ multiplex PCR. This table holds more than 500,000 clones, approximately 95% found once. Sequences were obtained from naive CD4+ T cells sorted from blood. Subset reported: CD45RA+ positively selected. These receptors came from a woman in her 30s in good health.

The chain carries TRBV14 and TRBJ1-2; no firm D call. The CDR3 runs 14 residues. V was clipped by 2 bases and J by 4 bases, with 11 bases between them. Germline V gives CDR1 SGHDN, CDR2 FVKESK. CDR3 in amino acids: CASSQSAGGYGYTF. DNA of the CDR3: TGTGCCAGCAGCCAATCGGCGGGCGGCTATGGCTACACCTTC.

DNA for the CDR3: TGTGCCAGCACATACAAACCGGGCTCGGACCATCAGCCCCAGCATTTT. This sequence encodes CASTYKPGSDHQPQHF. The V gene is TRBV7-2, the J gene TRBJ1-5, with D unresolved. This CDR3 spans 16 amino acids. V lost 7 bases, J lost 5 bases, and 21 bases lay in between. CDR1 is SGHTA and CDR2 is FQGNSA in the germline V gene.

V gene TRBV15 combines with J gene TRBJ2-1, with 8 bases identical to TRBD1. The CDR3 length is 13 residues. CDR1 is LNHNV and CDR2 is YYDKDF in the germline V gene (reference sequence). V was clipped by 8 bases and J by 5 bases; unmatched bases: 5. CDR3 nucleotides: TGTGCCACCCGCGGCAGGGGGCACAATGAGCAGTTCTTC. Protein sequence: CATRGRGHNEQFF.

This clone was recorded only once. The CDR3 region is CASSIGTSVRTDTQYF. The CDR3 nucleotides are TGCGCCAGCAGCATTGGGACTAGCGTTCGCACAGATACGCAGTATTTT. This chain connects TRBV5-1 to TRBJ2-3; 10 positions match TRBD2. Germline CDR1 and CDR2: SGHRS and YFSETQ. This CDR3 region has 16 residues. V lost 4 bases and J lost 1; bases outside the gene matches: 6.

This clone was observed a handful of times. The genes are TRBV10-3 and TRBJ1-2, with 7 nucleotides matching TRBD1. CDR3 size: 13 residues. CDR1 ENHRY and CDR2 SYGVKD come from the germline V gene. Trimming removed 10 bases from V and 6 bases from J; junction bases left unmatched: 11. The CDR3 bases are TGTGCCACCCGGGGAGGGGGCATCGATGGCTACACCTTC. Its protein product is CATRGGGIDGYTF.

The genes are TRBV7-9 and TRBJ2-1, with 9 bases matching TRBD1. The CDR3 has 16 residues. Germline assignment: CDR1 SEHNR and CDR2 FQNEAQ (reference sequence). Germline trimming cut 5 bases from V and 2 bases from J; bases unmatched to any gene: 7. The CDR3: CASSDTGGRAYNEQFF. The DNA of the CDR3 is TGTGCCAGCAGCGATACAGGGGGCAGAGCCTACAATGAGCAGTTCTTC.

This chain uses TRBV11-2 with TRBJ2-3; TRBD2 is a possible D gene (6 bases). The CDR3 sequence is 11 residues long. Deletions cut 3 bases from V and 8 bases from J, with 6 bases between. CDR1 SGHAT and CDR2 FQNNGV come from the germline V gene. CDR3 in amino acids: CASSFGGTQYF. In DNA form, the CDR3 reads TGTGCCAGCAGCTTCGGGGGTACGCAGTATTTT. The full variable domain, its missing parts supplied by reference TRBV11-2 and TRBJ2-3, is EAGVAQSPRYKIIEKRQSVAFWCNPISGHATLYWYQQILGQGPKLLIQFQNNGVVDDSQLPKDRFSAERLKGVDSTLKIQPAKLEDSAVYLCASSFGGTQYFGPGTRLTVL.

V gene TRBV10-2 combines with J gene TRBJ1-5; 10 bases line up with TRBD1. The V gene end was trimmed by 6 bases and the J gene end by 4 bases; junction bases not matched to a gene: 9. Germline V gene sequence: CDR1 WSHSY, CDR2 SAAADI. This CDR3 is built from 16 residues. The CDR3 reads CASSERRQGANQPQHF. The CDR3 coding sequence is TGCGCCAGCAGCGAACGTCGACAGGGGGCTAATCAGCCCCAGCATTTT.

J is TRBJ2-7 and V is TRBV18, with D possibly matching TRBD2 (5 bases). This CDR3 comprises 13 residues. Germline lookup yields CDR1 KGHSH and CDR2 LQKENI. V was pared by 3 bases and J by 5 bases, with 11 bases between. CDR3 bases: TGTGCCAGCTCACCCGTGAGCGGCAACGAGCAGTACTTC. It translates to CASSPVSGNEQYF.